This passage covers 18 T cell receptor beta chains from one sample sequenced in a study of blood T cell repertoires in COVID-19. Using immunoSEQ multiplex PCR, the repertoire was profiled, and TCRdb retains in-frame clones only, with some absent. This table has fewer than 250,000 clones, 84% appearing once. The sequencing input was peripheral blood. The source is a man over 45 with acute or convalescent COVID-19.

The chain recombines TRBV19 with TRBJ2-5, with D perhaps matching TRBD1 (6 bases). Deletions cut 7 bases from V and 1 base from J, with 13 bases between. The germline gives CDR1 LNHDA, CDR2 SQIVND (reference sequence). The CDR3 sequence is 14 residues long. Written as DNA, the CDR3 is TGTGCCAGTACCTCAGGACAGCTCCAAGAGACCCAGTACTTC. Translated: CASTSGQLQETQYF.

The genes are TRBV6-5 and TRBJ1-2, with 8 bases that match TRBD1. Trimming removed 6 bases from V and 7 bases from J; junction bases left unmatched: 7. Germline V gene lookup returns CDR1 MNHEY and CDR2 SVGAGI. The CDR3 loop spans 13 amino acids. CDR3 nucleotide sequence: TGTGCCAGCAGGGGGGGCAGGGGGCTTGGCTACACCTTC. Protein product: CASRGGRGLGYTF.

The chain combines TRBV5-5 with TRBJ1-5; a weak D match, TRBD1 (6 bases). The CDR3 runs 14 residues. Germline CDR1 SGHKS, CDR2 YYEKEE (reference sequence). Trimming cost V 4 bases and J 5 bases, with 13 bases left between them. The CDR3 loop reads CASSQDSGDQPQHF. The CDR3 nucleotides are TGTGCCAGCAGCCAGGACAGCGGGGATCAGCCCCAGCATTTT. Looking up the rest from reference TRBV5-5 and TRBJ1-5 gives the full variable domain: DAGVTQSPTHLIKTRGQQVTLRCSPISGHKSVSWYQQVLGQGPQFIFQYYEKEERGRGNFPDRFSARQFPNYSSELNVNALLLGDSALYLCASSQDSGDQPQHFGDGTRLSIL.

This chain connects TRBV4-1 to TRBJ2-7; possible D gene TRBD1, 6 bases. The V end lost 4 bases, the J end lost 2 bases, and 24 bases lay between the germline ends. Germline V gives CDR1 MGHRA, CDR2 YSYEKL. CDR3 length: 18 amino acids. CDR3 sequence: CASSPPAFQGRQTYEQYF. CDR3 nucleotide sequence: TGCGCCAGCAGCCCCCCCGCTTTCCAGGGGCGACAAACCTACGAGCAGTACTTC.

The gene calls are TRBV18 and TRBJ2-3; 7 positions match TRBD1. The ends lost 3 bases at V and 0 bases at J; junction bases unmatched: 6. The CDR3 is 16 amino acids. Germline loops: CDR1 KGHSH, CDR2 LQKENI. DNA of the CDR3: TGTGCCAGCTCACCGTCGGGACAGCTTAGCACAGATACGCAGTATTTT. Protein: CASSPSGQLSTDTQYF.

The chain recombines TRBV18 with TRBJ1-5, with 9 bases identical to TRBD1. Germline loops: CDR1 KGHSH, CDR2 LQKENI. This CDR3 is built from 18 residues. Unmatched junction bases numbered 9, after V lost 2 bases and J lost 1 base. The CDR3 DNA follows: TGTGCCAGCTCACCAGCCGGGACAGGGACGTCGAGCAATCAGCCCCAGCATTTT. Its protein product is CASSPAGTGTSSNQPQHF.

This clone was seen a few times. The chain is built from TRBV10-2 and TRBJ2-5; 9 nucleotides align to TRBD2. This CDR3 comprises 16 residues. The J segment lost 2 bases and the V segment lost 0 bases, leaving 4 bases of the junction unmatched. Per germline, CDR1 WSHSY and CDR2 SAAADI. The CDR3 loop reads CASSESRTSEQETQYF. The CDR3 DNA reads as TGCGCCAGCAGTGAGTCTCGGACTAGCGAACAAGAGACCCAGTACTTC.

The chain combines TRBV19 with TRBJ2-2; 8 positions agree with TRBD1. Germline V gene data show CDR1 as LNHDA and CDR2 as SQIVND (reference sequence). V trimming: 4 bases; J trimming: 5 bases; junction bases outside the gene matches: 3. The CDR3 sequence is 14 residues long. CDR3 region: CASSRTGMTGELFF. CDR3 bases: TGTGCCAGTAGTAGGACAGGGATGACCGGGGAGCTGTTTTTT.

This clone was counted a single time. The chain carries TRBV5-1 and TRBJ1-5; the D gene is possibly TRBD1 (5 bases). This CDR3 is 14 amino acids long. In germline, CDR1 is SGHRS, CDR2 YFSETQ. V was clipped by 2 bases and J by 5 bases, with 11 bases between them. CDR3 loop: CASSFRAGDQPQHF. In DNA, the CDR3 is TGCGCCAGCAGCTTTCGGGCGGGGGATCAGCCCCAGCATTTT. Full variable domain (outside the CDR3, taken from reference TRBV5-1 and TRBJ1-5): KAGVTQTPRYLIKTRGQQVTLSCSPISGHRSVSWYQQTPGQGLQFLFEYFSETQRNKGNFPGRFSGRQFSNSRSEMNVSTLELGDSALYLCASSFRAGDQPQHFGDGTRLSIL.

The CDR3 nucleotides are TGTGCCAGCAGCACCCGGACTTCGGACGGGGAGCTGTTTTTT. Translation gives CASSTRTSDGELFF. The V call is TRBV5-6, the J call TRBJ2-2; a weak D match, TRBD2 (5 bases). This CDR3 comprises 14 residues. CDR1 is SGHDT, CDR2 YYEEEE, per germline. V was cut by 4 bases and J by 7 bases, with 14 bases left in between.

The CDR3 loop reads CASSVGWTGDYEQYF. The CDR3 DNA sequence: TGTGCCAGCAGCGTAGGCTGGACAGGGGATTACGAGCAGTACTTC. The chain carries TRBV9 and TRBJ2-7, with 9 bases aligning to TRBD1. The CDR3 has 15 residues. Germline V gives CDR1 SGDLS, CDR2 YYNGEE. Trimming cost V 0 bases and J 4 bases; bases outside gene matches: 5.

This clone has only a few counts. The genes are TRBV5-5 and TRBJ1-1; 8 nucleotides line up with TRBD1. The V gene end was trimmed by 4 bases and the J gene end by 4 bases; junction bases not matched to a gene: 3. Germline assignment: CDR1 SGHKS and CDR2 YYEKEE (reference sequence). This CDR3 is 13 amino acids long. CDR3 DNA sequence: TGTGCCAGCAGCCTGGACAGGGCCACTGAAGCTTTCTTT. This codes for CASSLDRATEAFF.

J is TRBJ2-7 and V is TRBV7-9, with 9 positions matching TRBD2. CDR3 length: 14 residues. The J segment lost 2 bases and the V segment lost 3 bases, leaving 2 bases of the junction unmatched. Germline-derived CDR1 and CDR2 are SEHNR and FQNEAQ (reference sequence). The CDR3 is CASSFSGGTYEQYF. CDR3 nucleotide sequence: TGTGCCAGCAGCTTCAGCGGGGGGACCTACGAGCAGTACTTC.

The CDR3 here is CASSPRTSGGETQYF. In DNA, the CDR3 is TGTGCCAGCAGCCCGCGGACTAGCGGGGGTGAGACCCAGTACTTC. The V call is TRBV4-2, the J call TRBJ2-5; 13 nucleotides line up with TRBD2. The germline V gene has CDR1 LGHNA and CDR2 YNFKEQ. V shed 4 bases, J shed 5 bases, and the junction held 4 bases outside the gene matches. The CDR3 loop spans 15 amino acids.

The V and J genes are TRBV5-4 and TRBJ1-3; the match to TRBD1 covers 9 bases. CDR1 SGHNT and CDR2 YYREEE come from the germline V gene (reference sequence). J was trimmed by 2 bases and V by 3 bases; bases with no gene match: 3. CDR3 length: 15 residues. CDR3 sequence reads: CASSSGTGPGNTIYF. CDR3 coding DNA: TGTGCCAGCAGCTCTGGGACAGGGCCTGGAAACACCATATATTTT.

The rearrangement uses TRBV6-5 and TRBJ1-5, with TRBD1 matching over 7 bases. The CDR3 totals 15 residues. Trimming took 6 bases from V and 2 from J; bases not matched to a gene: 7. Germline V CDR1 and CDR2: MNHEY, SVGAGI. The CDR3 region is CASRDGTVRNQPQHF. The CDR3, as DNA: TGTGCCAGCAGAGACGGGACAGTTCGCAATCAGCCCCAGCATTTT.

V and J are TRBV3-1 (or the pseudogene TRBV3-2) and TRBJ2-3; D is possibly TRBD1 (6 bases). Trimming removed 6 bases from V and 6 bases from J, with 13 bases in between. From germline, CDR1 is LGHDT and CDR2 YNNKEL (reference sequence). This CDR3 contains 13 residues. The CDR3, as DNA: TGTGCCAGCAGTTACAGGGTATTTGATACGCAGTATTTT. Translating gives CASSYRVFDTQYF.

The CDR3 loop reads CASSLKSSRGPSTDTQYF. CDR3 sequence (DNA): TGTGCCAGCAGCTTAAAATCGTCCAGAGGGCCTAGCACAGATACGCAGTATTTT. This chain connects TRBV7-3 to TRBJ2-3; D possibly corresponds to TRBD2 (5 bases). The germline CDR1 and CDR2 sequences are SGHTA and FQGTGA. The CDR3 runs 18 residues. Between the trimmed V and J ends, which lost 1 base and 0 bases, there was a span of 17 bases.